A single TCR beta chain is shown here with its context. The data stem from a study of blood T cell repertoires in COVID-19. Study in general: Researchers got acute and convalescent COVID-19 samples from the United States, Italy and Spain. Sample material is recorded as cDNA or gDNA derived from T cells, B-cell-depleted T cells, or PBMCs.

This CDR3 contains 12 residues. V was trimmed by 8 bases and J by 4 bases, leaving 11 bases between them. Original analysis: Scientists estimated how many nucleated cells there were by amplifying reference gene primers. Assay: immunoSEQ multiplex PCR; the TCRdb copy retains only in-frame clones and omits some. V, J and clone size were drawn from that table, and D and trimming were deduced from the DNA. This table holds about 46,000 clones, about 88% found once. Sequenced sample: peripheral blood. The J gene is TRBJ1-2, the V gene TRBV12-3 or TRBV12-4; D may be TRBD1 (6 bases). This sequence was found in a man in his 60s with acute or convalescent COVID-19. CDR3 protein: CASGGGLYGYTF. CDR3 nucleotide sequence: TGTGCCAGCGGCGGGGGGCTCTATGGCTACACCTTC.